This TCR beta chain was captured by sequencing in a study of cytomegalovirus exposure and HLA in healthy donors. Looking at the study overall: The 120 validation repertoires, a later analysis reported, used the same platform as the 550 to 700 repertoires from the first cohort. Overall study findings and caveats: A few chains tied to CMV proved CMV antigen-specific in vitro. A classifier reportedly called cytomegalovirus status with high sensitivity and specificity.

Trimming took off 3 bases at V and 3 bases at J, with 11 bases between the two ends. Germline loops: CDR1 ENHRY, CDR2 SYGVKD. The CDR3 contains 15 residues. The assay was immunoSEQ multiplex PCR, and TCRdb's table has in-frame clones only and misses some. Among about 130,000 clones, 89% were seen once, and the ten largest hold approximately 1.2%. Details on this clone: What it recognizes is unknown.

Sequencing was performed on PBMCs. This chain links TRBV10-3 with TRBJ1-4; a possible D gene is TRBD1 (6 bases). The source of this sequence is a woman aged 18 to 35 in good health and CMV-seronegative. CDR3 DNA sequence: TGTGCCATCAGTGATCGGGGGGCCGCTAATGAAAAACTGTTTTTT. This codes for CAISDRGAANEKLFF.